The 10 T cell receptor beta chains listed next were all sequenced from one sample in a study of regulatory T cells in long-lasting Graves disease. Investigators prepared the TCR beta libraries by applying iRepertoire HTBI primers and Arm-PCR of CDR3 regions. TCRdb recomputed calls from the multiplex PCR reads with MiXCR, one row per CDR3 protein. The table has roughly 560,000 distinct CDR3 sequences, around 12% seen once. Time point in this sample: newly diagnosed GD, antithyroid drugs for less than 3 months. Preparation of the TCR library used RNA extracted from PBMCs. The same sample was also used in a study of T cells in Graves' hyperthyroidism and ophthalmopathy.

This specimen consisted of peripheral blood mononuclear cells (PBMCs), obtained at new diagnosis, from a patient treated with antithyroid drugs. The receptors were gathered from a woman younger than 45 with Graves disease.

Points on this clonotype: Relative to the germline gene, one junction end is altered; a read error may explain this. The chain has TRBV18 and TRBJ2-3, with TRBD2 matching over 10 bases. Germline CDR1 is KGHSH and CDR2 is LQKENI. The CDR3 length is 13 residues. Written as DNA, the CDR3 is TGTGTCAGCTCACCGGGACTAGCGGATACGCAGTATTTT. Its protein is CVSSPGLADTQYF.

The table lists this clonotype with many counts. The genes are TRBV3-1 and TRBJ1-2; perhaps TRBD1 as D (5 bases). CDR1 LGHDT and CDR2 YNNKEL come from the germline V gene (reference sequence). Trimming cost V 0 bases and J 7 bases, with 9 bases left between them. There are 13 residues in the CDR3. CDR3 region: CASSQDQGLGYTF. In nucleotides, the CDR3 is TGTGCCAGCAGCCAAGACCAGGGCCTTGGCTACACCTTC. Full variable domain (missing parts from reference TRBV3-1 and TRBJ1-2): DTAVSQTPKYLVTQMGNDKSIKCEQNLGHDTMYWYKQDSKKFLKIMFSYNNKELIINETVPNRFSPKSPDKAHLNLHINSLELGDSAVYFCASSQDQGLGYTFGSGTRLTVV.

This clonotype was seen at least ten times. This rearrangement joins TRBV5-1 to TRBJ2-5; 7 bases line up with TRBD1. With 2 bases clipped from V and 5 bases from J, the junction kept 6 bases outside the gene matches. This CDR3 has 14 residues. CDR1 SGHRS and CDR2 YFSETQ come from the germline V gene. As DNA, the CDR3 is TGCGCCAGCAGCTTCGGCAGGGGGATGGAGACCCAGTACTTC. It specifies CASSFGRGMETQYF.

This clonotype was seen repeatedly, ten times or more. The rearrangement links TRBV6-5 to TRBJ2-5; D not certain. Trimming left V 2 bases short and J 5 bases short, with 6 bases between. Per the germline V gene, CDR1 is MNHEY and CDR2 is SVGAGI. The CDR3 spans 12 residues. The CDR3 here is CASSYRRETQYF. In nucleotides, the CDR3 is TGTGCCAGCAGTTACCGCCGGGAGACCCAGTACTTC.

The chain links TRBV7-8 to TRBJ1-1; 12 positions agree with TRBD1. CDR3 length: 19 amino acids. V trimming: 5 bases; J trimming: 4 bases; junction bases outside the gene matches: 17. Germline V gives CDR1 SGHVS, CDR2 FQNEAQ. CDR3 sequence reads: CASSLGQGASLRLITEAFF. CDR3 in DNA: TGTGCCAGCAGCCTGGGACAGGGGGCGTCCCTAAGATTGATCACTGAAGCTTTCTTT.

This clonotype appeared a few times. V and J are TRBV6-5 and TRBJ1-4; D uncertain. Germline values: CDR1 MNHEY, CDR2 SVGAGI. Trimming took off 2 bases at V and 7 bases at J, with 11 bases between the two ends. CDR3 size: 14 residues. The CDR3 reads CASSYDEGSEKLFF. In nucleotides, the CDR3 is TGTGCCAGCAGTTACGATGAAGGTTCTGAAAAACTGTTTTTT.

Details on this clonotype: One junction end disagrees with the germline gene, perhaps due to a read error. The J gene is TRBJ1-4, the V gene TRBV7-3; no clear D. The CDR3 loop spans 21 amino acids. Germline V gene sequence: CDR1 SGHTA, CDR2 FQGTGA. CDR3 loop: CASSLSRGKKNINLNNEKLSF. The DNA for the CDR3 is TGTGCCAGCAGCTTAAGTCGGGGAAAAAAAAATATCAATCTTAATAATGAAAAACTGTCTTTT.

The gene calls are TRBV3-1 and TRBJ2-7; the D gene is possibly TRBD1 (6 bases). Germline V gives CDR1 LGHDT, CDR2 YNNKEL (reference sequence). Between the trimmed V and J ends, which lost 1 base and 7 bases, there was a span of 11 bases. This CDR3 comprises 13 residues. CDR3 in DNA: TGTGCCAGCAGCCAAGTACAGGGCCATGAGCAGTACTTC. Translation gives CASSQVQGHEQYF.

This clonotype has a count of ten or more. The rearrangement joins TRBV19 to TRBJ1-5, with unresolved D. V was shortened by 6 bases and J by 4 bases, with 16 bases between the two germline ends. CDR1 LNHDA and CDR2 SQIVND come from the germline V gene (reference sequence). The CDR3 spans 15 residues. CDR3: CASRPQRTRNQPQHF. CDR3 DNA sequence: TGTGCCAGTAGGCCCCAAAGGACCCGAAATCAGCCCCAGCATTTT. The whole variable domain, filled in from reference TRBV19 and TRBJ1-5, reads DGGITQSPKYLFRKEGQNVTLSCEQNLNHDAMYWYRQDPGQGLRLIYYSQIVNDFQKGDIAEGYSVSREKKESFPLTVTSAQKNPTAFYLCASRPQRTRNQPQHFGDGTRLSIL.

This clonotype was picked up many times. The V gene is TRBV4-3, the J gene TRBJ1-2; D uncertain. The CDR3 has 14 amino acids. Trimming cost V 4 bases and J 2 bases, with 11 bases left between them. CDR1 and CDR2 (germline): LGHNA, YSLEER. The DNA of the CDR3 is TGCGCCAGCAGCCCAAAAGCGGAGAACTATGGCTACACCTTC. Translation gives CASSPKAENYGYTF.